This T cell receptor (beta chain) was sequenced for a study of human T cells and chemical hapten exposure. The CDR3 totals 15 residues. V was clipped by 5 bases and J by 1 base, with 15 bases between them. Per the germline V gene, CDR1 is SGHRS and CDR2 is YFSETQ. Using its own MiXCR run on the RACE reads, TCRdb lists one record per CDR3 protein. The data show around 120,000 distinct CDR3 sequences, roughly an eighth seen once. Study-level results: Expanded TCR counts at PT1 went up together with patch test score, a positive correlation.

Time point defined: patch test 1, 2 weeks after DPC sensitization. Specified treatment: therapeutic diphenylcyclopropenone sensitization with weekly scalp DPC. Phlebotomy was performed prior to application of every patch test. A note on this clonotype: Its target is not known.

Sequences were derived from whole blood, sampled in connection with sensitization to the hapten diphenylcyclopropenone (DPC). This TCR was sampled from a man aged 18-30 years with alopecia areata. Some clones in this sample may be carry-over from other donors' samples. The gene calls are TRBV5-1 and TRBJ1-1; D is unclear. CDR3 amino acids: CASRLSTAWNTEAFF. The CDR3 DNA reads TGCGCCAGCAGGCTGTCCACGGCGTGGAACACTGAAGCTTTCTTT.